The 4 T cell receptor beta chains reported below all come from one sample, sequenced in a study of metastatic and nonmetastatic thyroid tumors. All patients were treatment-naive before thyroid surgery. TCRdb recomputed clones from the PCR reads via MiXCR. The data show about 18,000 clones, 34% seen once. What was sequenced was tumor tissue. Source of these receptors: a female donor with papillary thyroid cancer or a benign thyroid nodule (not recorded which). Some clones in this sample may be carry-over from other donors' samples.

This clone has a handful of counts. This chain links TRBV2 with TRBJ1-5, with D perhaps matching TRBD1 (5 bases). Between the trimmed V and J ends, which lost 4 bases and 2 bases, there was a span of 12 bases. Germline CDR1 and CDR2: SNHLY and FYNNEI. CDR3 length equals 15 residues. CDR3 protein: CASSAQGSRNQPQHF. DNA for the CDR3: TGTGCCAGCAGTGCGCAGGGTAGTCGCAATCAGCCCCAGCATTTT.

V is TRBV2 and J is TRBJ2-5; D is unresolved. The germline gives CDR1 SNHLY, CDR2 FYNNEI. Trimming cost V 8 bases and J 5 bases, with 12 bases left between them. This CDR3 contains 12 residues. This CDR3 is CASRVLGETQYF. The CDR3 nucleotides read TGTGCCAGCCGGGTCCTCGGGGAGACCCAGTACTTC.

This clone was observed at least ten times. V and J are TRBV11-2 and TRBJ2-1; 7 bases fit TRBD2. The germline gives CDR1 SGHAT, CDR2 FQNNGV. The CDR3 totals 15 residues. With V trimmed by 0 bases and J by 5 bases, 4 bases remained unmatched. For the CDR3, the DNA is TGTGCCAGCAGCTTAGAGGGAGGGGCCCACAATGAGCAGTTCTTC. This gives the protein CASSLEGGAHNEQFF. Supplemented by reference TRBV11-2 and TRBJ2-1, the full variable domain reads EAGVAQSPRYKIIEKRQSVAFWCNPISGHATLYWYQQILGQGPKLLIQFQNNGVVDDSQLPKDRFSAERLKGVDSTLKIQPAKLEDSAVYLCASSLEGGAHNEQFFGPGTRLTVL.

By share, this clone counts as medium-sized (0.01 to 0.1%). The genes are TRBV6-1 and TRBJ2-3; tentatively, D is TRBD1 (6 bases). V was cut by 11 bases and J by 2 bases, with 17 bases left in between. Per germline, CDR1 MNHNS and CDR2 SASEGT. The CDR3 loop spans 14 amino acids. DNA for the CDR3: TGTGCCGTTTCCTTCGCAGGGGACACAGATACGCAGTATTTT. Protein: CAVSFAGDTDTQYF.